This passage covers 20 T cell receptor beta chains from one sample sequenced in a study of post-analysis software for immune sequencing data. General study findings and limits: Patients showed TRBV5-6, TRBV5-1 and TRBV20-1 among roughly 5 TRBV segments more frequent than in controls.

Their antigen targets remain unknown. cDNA libraries for TCR beta contained unique molecular identifiers. TCRdb redid the calling of the PCR reads with MiXCR, one entry per CDR3 protein. The repertoire consists of hundreds of thousands of distinct CDR3 sequences, with roughly 46% occurring once and the leading ten covering under 2%. Source material: blood. These receptors were obtained from a girl aged 10 to 17 with multiple sclerosis.

The chain recombines TRBV29-1 with TRBJ2-7; 9 bases agree with TRBD1. V gave up 6 bases and J gave up 3 bases; unmatched junction bases: 6. CDR1 SQVTM and CDR2 ANQGSEA come from the germline V gene. This CDR3 has 13 residues. The CDR3 loop reads CSVAGTGRYEQYF. CDR3 in DNA: TGCAGCGTGGCCGGGACAGGGCGCTACGAGCAGTACTTC.

The chain links TRBV12-3 or TRBV12-4 to TRBJ2-7; no reliable D call. CDR3 length: 15 amino acids. V was pared by 3 bases and J by 2 bases, with 14 bases between. CDR3 in amino acids: CASSFLWEGAYEQYF. The CDR3 bases are TGTGCCAGCAGTTTTCTCTGGGAAGGTGCCTACGAGCAGTACTTC.

This clonotype has just a few counts. The CDR3 loop reads CASSLGTGGHGYTF. In nucleotides, the CDR3 is TGTGCCAGCAGCTTGGGGACAGGGGGCCATGGCTACACCTTC. The V and J genes are TRBV7-8 and TRBJ1-2; 12 nucleotides align to TRBD1. The germline V gene encodes CDR1 SGHVS and CDR2 FQNEAQ. The ends lost 3 bases at V and 6 bases at J; junction bases unmatched: 2. The CDR3 length is 14 residues.

This clonotype occurred a few times. CDR3 sequence: CASSPSGGAEETQYF. DNA of the CDR3: TGTGCCAGCAGTCCGTCAGGGGGCGCCGAGGAGACCCAGTACTTC. The V gene is TRBV7-9, the J gene TRBJ2-5; 8 nucleotides line up with TRBD1. With V trimmed by 6 bases and J by 5 bases, 11 bases remained unmatched. Per germline, CDR1 SEHNR and CDR2 FQNEAQ (reference sequence). The CDR3 consists of 15 residues.

This clonotype was counted between two and nine times. In DNA form, the CDR3 reads TGTGCCAGCTCCGAGCCCGGGACAGGGTTCTACGAGCAGTACTTC. Translation: CASSEPGTGFYEQYF. The V gene is TRBV12-3 or TRBV12-4, the J gene TRBJ2-7, with 9 bases identical to TRBD1. V trimming: 8 bases; J trimming: 3 bases; junction bases outside the gene matches: 11. The CDR3 contains 15 residues.

The chain carries TRBV29-1 and TRBJ1-2; 8 bases are shared with TRBD1. V was pared by 4 bases and J by 4 bases, with 5 bases of the junction left unmatched. The CDR3 loop spans 13 amino acids. Germline lookup yields CDR1 SQVTM and CDR2 ANQGSEA. CDR3 coding DNA: TGCAGCGTTGGAGAGGACAGGGTCTATGGCTACACCTTC. Translated, it gives CSVGEDRVYGYTF. The whole variable domain, filled in from reference TRBV29-1 and TRBJ1-2, reads SAVISQKPSRDICQRGTSLTIQCQVDSQVTMMFWYRQQPGQSLTLIATANQGSEATYESGFVIDKFPISRPNLTFSTLTVSNMSPEDSSIYLCSVGEDRVYGYTFGSGTRLTVV.

The rearrangement uses TRBV4-2 and TRBJ1-2; D gene ambiguous. V dropped 0 bases and J dropped 6 bases, with 2 bases sitting between them. This CDR3 is 11 amino acids long. From germline, CDR1 is LGHNA and CDR2 YNFKEQ. The CDR3, as DNA: TGTGCCAGCAGCCAAGATGATGGCTACACCTTC. Translation gives CASSQDDGYTF.

This clonotype has a handful of counts. The genes are TRBV7-2 and TRBJ2-7; D call uncertain. V lost 2 bases, J lost 0 bases, and 14 bases lay in between. This CDR3 spans 16 amino acids. Germline CDR1 SGHTA, CDR2 FQGNSA. The CDR3 DNA reads TGTGCCAGCAGCTTAATTACCGTAACGAACTCCTACGAGCAGTACTTC. Residues: CASSLITVTNSYEQYF.

The count of this clonotype is one. The rearrangement uses TRBV12-3 or TRBV12-4 and TRBJ2-5; TRBD2 agrees at 8 bases. The ends lost 10 bases at V and 1 base at J; junction bases unmatched: 14. This CDR3 has 16 amino acids. The CDR3 region has the DNA TGTGCCACGGGCAGAGGGGATACTAGCGGCCAAGAGACCCAGTACTTC. It codes for CATGRGDTSGQETQYF.

The chain recombines TRBV4-1 with TRBJ2-3; 7 bases match TRBD1. The CDR3 sequence is 14 residues long. Germline loops: CDR1 MGHRA, CDR2 YSYEKL. The junction had 0 bases not matched to a gene; V was cut back by 0 bases and J by 3 bases. DNA of the CDR3: TGCGCCAGCAGCCAAGAACAGGGGACAGATACGCAGTATTTT. As protein: CASSQEQGTDTQYF.

This clonotype was seen a handful of times. The CDR3 nucleotides read TGCAGCGTTGACGCTGCCGGGACGGCCACCGGGGAGCTGTTTTTT. Protein: CSVDAAGTATGELFF. The chain uses TRBV29-1 and TRBJ2-2; D tentatively fits TRBD1 or TRBD2 (5 bases each). This CDR3 has 15 amino acids. Trimming took 3 bases from V and 4 from J, leaving 15 bases between them. Looked up from germline, CDR1 is SQVTM and CDR2 is ANQGSEA.

In its sample, this clonotype was seen a few times. The chain has TRBV6-5 and TRBJ1-5; possible D gene TRBD1, 6 bases. CDR1 and CDR2 from the germline V gene are MNHEY and SVGAGI. V dropped 2 bases and J dropped 6 bases, with 14 bases sitting between them. The CDR3 loop spans 15 amino acids. The CDR3: CASSYREGGGQPQHF. In nucleotides, the CDR3 is TGTGCCAGCAGTTACAGGGAGGGGGGTGGTCAGCCCCAGCATTTT.

This clonotype was observed a few times. The chain uses TRBV12-3 or TRBV12-4 and TRBJ2-5, with TRBD2 identical over 8 bases. The CDR3 is 20 amino acids. The V segment lost 6 bases and the J segment 7 bases; nucleotides outside the gene matches: 28. CDR3 sequence reads: CASSLLLGGGLTGEIGTQYF. The CDR3 DNA is TGTGCCAGCAGCCTCCTCCTCGGGGGGGGCCTGACAGGCGAAATTGGGACCCAGTACTTC.

This clonotype has just a few counts. This chain joins TRBV27 and TRBJ1-5; D uncertain. The germline V and J ends were trimmed by 2 bases and 5 bases, with 7 bases remaining between them. The length of the CDR3 is 13 residues. From germline, CDR1 is MNHEY and CDR2 SMNVEV (reference sequence). CDR3 protein: CASSLREDQPQHF. The DNA for the CDR3 is TGTGCCAGCAGTTTAAGGGAGGATCAGCCCCAGCATTTT.

The CDR3 nucleotides read TGTGCCAGCAGTTTGGGGACATACTCTGAAGCTTTCTTT. Encoded protein: CASSLGTYSEAFF. The chain links TRBV12-3 or TRBV12-4 to TRBJ1-1; possibly TRBD1 for D (6 bases). This CDR3 contains 13 residues. V lost 3 bases, J lost 6 bases, and 11 bases lay in between.

The chain is built from TRBV7-9 and TRBJ1-5; D unclear. This CDR3 has 16 amino acids. The V and J ends lost 0 bases and 2 bases respectively, with 11 bases between them. Looked up from germline, CDR1 is SEHNR and CDR2 is FQNEAQ (reference sequence). The CDR3, as DNA: TGTGCCAGCAGCTTAGCTGGTCCTGGGGGCAATCAGCCCCAGCATTTT. Protein product: CASSLAGPGGNQPQHF.

V usage is TRBV12-3 or TRBV12-4 and J usage is TRBJ1-5; no clear D gene. Between the trimmed V and J ends, which lost 5 bases and 1 base, there was a span of 12 bases. The CDR3 length is 15 residues. The CDR3 loop is CASSPDGISNQPQHF. The CDR3 DNA follows: TGTGCCAGCAGTCCAGACGGAATAAGCAATCAGCCCCAGCATTTT.

This rearrangement joins TRBV20-1 to TRBJ2-5; possibly TRBD1 or TRBD2 for D (5 bases each). The germline gives CDR1 DFQATT, CDR2 SNEGSKA (reference sequence). CDR3 length: 15 residues. V was cut by 5 bases and J by 1 base, with 17 bases left in between. The CDR3 loop is CSAGGPPGTQETQYF. The CDR3 DNA reads TGCAGTGCTGGAGGCCCTCCCGGGACCCAAGAGACCCAGTACTTC.

This clonotype was seen a handful of times. V usage is TRBV9 and J usage is TRBJ1-2; 11 nucleotides align to TRBD1. The CDR3 spans 14 residues. The V gene end was trimmed by 3 bases and the J gene end by 5 bases; junction bases not matched to a gene: 3. Germline V gene data show CDR1 as SGDLS and CDR2 as YYNGEE. CDR3 coding DNA: TGTGCCAGCAGCGGCGGACAGGGGGCTTATGGCTACACCTTC. Its protein product is CASSGGQGAYGYTF.

V usage is TRBV12-3 or TRBV12-4 and J usage is TRBJ2-5, with D hard to call. Deletions cut 5 bases from V and 2 bases from J, with 15 bases between. The CDR3 runs 15 residues. The CDR3 DNA sequence: TGTGCCAGCAGTCCCGTCAGGCGCGGACAAGAGACCCAGTACTTC. As protein: CASSPVRRGQETQYF.